This T cell receptor beta chain came from a study of radiation and T cells in renal cell carcinoma. The ends lost 1 base at V and 3 bases at J; junction bases unmatched: 5. CDR1 and CDR2 (germline): MNHEY, SVGAGI. The CDR3 length is 15 residues. Profiled with immunoSEQ multiplex PCR; TCRdb holds only in-frame clones, not every one. The sample records tens of thousands of clones, over 80% being singletons. Time point meaning: blood 4 weeks post-SBRT, at nephrectomy. As to treatment: 15 Gy SBRT to primary tumor, nephrectomy 4 weeks later. The rearrangement joins TRBV6-5 to TRBJ1-2, with TRBD1 matching over 7 bases. The clonotype originates from a man in his fifties with renal cell carcinoma. Sequences were derived from blood, sampled from a patient whose treatment included radiotherapy and nephrectomy. In nucleotides, the CDR3 is TGTGCCAGCAGTTACTTAGGCAGGGGGGACTATGGCTACACCTTC. This encodes CASSYLGRGDYGYTF.